This T cell receptor (beta chain) emerged from a study of T cell responses to AZD1222 COVID-19 vaccine. Study summary: Samples with a second dose at about 4 or about 12 weeks were pooled together. Regarding the study as a whole: Females outnumbered males among donors, who were mostly white British; clonal diversity was possibly underestimated. An increase in Spike-specific TCR breadth and depth was observed after two AZD1222 doses. Repertoires were obtained solely post-peak T cell response.

Sequencing used immunoSEQ multiplex PCR; TCRdb keeps in-frame clones, though not all of them. Among approximately 140,000 clones listed, 85% to 95% were seen once. The CDR3 spans 14 residues. Germline lookup yields CDR1 LNHDA and CDR2 SQIVND (reference sequence). Trimming pared 3 bases from V and 1 base from J, leaving 9 bases between. With regard to this clone: What it recognizes is unknown.

The material was peripheral blood, obtained on day 0 of AZD1222 vaccination. The TCR comes from an adult in good health. The chain links TRBV19 to TRBJ2-5; the D gene could be TRBD1 or TRBD2 (5 bases each). CDR3 coding DNA: TGTGCCAGTAGTATGGGACGGTTCCAAGAGACCCAGTACTTC. Amino acids: CASSMGRFQETQYF.